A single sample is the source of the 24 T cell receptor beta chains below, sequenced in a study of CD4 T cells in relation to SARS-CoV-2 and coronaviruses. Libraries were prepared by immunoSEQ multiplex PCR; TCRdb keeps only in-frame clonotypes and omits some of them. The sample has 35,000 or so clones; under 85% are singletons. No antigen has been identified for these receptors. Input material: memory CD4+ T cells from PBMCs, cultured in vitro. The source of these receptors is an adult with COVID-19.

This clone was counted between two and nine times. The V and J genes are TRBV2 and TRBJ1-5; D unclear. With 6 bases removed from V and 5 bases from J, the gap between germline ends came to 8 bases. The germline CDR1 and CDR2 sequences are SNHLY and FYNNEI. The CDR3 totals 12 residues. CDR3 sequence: CASSSRDQPQHF. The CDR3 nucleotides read TGTGCCAGCAGCTCCAGAGATCAGCCCCAGCATTTT.

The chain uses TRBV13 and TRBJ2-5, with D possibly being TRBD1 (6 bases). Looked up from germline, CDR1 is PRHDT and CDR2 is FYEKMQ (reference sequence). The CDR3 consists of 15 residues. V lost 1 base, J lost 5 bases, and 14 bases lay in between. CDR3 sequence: CASSLVSQGLETQYF. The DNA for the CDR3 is TGTGCCAGCAGCTTAGTCAGCCAGGGGTTGGAGACCCAGTACTTC.

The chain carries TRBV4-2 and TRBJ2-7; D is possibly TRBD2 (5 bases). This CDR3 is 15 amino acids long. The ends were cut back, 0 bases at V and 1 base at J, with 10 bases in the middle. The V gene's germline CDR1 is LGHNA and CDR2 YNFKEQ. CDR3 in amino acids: CASSQDRAESYEQYF. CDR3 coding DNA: TGTGCCAGCAGCCAAGATCGAGCGGAGTCCTACGAGCAGTACTTC.

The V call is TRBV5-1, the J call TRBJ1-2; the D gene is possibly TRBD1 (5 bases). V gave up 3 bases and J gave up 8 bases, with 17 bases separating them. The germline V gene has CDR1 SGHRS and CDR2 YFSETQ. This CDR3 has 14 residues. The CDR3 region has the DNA TGCGCCAGCAGCTCCCCCGGGACTCGATCCGGCTACACCTTC. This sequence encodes CASSSPGTRSGYTF.

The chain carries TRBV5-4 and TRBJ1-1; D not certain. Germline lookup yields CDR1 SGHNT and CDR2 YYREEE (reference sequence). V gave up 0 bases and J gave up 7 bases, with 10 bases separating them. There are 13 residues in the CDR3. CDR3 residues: CASSLEGDSEAFF. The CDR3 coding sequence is TGTGCCAGCAGCTTGGAAGGTGATAGTGAAGCTTTCTTT.

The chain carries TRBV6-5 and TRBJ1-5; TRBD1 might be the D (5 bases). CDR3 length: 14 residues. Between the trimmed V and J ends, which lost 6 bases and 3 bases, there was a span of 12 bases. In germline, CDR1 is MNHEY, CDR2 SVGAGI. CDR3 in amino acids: CASSFDSTNQPQHF. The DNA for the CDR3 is TGTGCCAGCAGCTTTGACAGCACCAATCAGCCCCAGCATTTT.

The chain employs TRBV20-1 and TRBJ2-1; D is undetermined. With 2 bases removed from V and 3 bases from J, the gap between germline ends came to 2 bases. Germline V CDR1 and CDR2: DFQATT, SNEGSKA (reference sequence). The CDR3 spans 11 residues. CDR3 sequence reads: CSARNYNEQFF. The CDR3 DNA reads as TGCAGTGCTAGAAACTACAATGAGCAGTTCTTC.

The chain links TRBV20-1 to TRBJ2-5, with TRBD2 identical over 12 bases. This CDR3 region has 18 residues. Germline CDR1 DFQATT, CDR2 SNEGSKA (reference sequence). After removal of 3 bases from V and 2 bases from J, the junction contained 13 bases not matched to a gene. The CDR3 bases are TGCAGTGCTAGTCGGGCGGGTGGACTAGCGGGGATACAAGAGACCCAGTACTTC. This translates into CSASRAGGLAGIQETQYF.

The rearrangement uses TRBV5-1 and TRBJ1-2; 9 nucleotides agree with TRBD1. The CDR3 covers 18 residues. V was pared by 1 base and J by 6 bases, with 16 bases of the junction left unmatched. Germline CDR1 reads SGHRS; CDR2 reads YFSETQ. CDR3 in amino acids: CASSLTGTGPREVHGYTF. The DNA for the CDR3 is TGCGCCAGCAGCTTGACCGGGACAGGGCCACGCGAGGTTCATGGCTACACCTTC. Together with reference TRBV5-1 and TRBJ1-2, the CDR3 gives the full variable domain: KAGVTQTPRYLIKTRGQQVTLSCSPISGHRSVSWYQQTPGQGLQFLFEYFSETQRNKGNFPGRFSGRQFSNSRSEMNVSTLELGDSALYLCASSLTGTGPREVHGYTFGSGTRLTVV.

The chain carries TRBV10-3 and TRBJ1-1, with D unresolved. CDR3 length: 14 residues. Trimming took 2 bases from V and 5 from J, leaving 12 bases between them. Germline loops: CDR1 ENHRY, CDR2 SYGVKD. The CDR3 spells CAISEAPVGTEAFF. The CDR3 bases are TGTGCCATCAGTGAGGCACCGGTGGGGACTGAAGCTTTCTTT.

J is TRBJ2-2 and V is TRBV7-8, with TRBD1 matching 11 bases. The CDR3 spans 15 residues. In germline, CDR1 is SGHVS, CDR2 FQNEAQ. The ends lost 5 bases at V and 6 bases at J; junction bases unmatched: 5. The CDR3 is CASSARDRGSGELFF. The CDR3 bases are TGTGCCAGCAGCGCAAGGGACAGGGGGTCCGGGGAGCTGTTTTTT.

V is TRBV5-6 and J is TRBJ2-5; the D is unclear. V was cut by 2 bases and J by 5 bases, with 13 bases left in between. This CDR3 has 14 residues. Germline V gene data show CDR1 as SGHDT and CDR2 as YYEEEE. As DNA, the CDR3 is TGTGCCAGCAGCTTCGAGACTGTTCAGGAGACCCAGTACTTC. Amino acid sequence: CASSFETVQETQYF.

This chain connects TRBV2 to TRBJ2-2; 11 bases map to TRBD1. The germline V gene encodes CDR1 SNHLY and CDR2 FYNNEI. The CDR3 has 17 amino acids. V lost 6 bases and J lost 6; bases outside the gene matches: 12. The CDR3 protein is CASRRTGGTGGSGELFF. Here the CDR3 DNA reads TGTGCCAGCAGACGGACAGGGGGCACGGGAGGGTCCGGGGAGCTGTTTTTT. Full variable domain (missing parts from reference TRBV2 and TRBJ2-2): EPEVTQTPSHQVTQMGQEVILRCVPISNHLYFYWYRQILGQKVEFLVSFYNNEISEKSEIFDDQFSVERPDGSNFTLKIRSTKLEDSAMYFCASRRTGGTGGSGELFFGEGSRLTVL.

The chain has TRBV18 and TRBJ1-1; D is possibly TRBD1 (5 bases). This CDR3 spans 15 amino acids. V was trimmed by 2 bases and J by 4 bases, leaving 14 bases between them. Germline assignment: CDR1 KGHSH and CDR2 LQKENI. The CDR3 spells CASSPRVSGTTEAFF. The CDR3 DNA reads TGTGCCAGCTCACCAAGGGTTTCGGGGACCACTGAAGCTTTCTTT.

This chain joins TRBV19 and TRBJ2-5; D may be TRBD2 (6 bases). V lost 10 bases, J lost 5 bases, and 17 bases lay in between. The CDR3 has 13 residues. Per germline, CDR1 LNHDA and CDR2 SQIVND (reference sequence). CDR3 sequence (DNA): TGTGCCACACGCGTGGGGGGAGCTGAGACCCAGTACTTC. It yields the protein CATRVGGAETQYF.

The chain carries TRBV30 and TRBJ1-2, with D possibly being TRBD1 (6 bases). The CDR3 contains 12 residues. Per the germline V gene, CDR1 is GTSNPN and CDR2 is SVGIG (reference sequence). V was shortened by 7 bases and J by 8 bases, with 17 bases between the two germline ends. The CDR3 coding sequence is TGTGCCTTCATCCCGGAAGACAGGGGCTACACCTTC. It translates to CAFIPEDRGYTF.

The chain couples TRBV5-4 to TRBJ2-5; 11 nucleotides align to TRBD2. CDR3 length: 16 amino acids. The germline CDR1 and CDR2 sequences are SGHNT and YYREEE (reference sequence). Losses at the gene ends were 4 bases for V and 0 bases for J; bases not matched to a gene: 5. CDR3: CASSQGTSGNQETQYF. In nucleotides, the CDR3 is TGTGCCAGCAGCCAGGGGACTAGCGGCAACCAAGAGACCCAGTACTTC.

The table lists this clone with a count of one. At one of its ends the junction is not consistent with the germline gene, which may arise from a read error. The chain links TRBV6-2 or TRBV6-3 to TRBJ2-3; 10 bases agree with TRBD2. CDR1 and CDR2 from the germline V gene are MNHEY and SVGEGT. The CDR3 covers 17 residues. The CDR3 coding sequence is TGTGCCAGCAGTTACCCCCCCATTGGACTAGCGGATTACCCACCGGATTTT. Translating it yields CASSYPPIGLADYPPDF.

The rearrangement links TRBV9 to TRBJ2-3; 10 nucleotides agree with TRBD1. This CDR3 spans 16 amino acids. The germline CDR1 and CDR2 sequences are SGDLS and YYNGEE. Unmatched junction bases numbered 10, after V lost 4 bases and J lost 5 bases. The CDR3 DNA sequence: TGTGCCAGCAGCATCGCCGGGACAGGGGTTGTAGATACGCAGTATTTT. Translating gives CASSIAGTGVVDTQYF.

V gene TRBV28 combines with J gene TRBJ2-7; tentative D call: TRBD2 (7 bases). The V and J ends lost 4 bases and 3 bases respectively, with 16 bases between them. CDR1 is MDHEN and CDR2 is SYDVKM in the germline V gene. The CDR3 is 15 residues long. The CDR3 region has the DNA TGTGCCAGCAGTTCCCCCCCGGGGGGCCGCTACGAGCAGTACTTC. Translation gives CASSSPPGGRYEQYF.

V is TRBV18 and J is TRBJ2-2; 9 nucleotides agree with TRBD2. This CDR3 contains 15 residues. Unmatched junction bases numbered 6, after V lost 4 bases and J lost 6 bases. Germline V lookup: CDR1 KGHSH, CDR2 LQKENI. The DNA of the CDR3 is TGTGCCAGCTCACAAAATAGCGGGAGTTCCGGGGAGCTGTTTTTT. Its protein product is CASSQNSGSSGELFF.

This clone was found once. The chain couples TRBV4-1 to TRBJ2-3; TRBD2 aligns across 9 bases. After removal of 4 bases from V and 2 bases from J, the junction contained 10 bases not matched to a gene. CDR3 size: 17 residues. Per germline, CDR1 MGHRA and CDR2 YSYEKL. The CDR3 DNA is TGCGCCAGCAGCCCGCAAATCAGCGGGAGGACCACAGATACGCAGTATTTT. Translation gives CASSPQISGRTTDTQYF.

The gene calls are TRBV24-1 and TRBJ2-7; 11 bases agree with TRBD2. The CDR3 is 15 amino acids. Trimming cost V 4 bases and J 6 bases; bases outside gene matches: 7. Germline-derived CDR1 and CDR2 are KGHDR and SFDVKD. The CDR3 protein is CATSDPTSGKAEQYF. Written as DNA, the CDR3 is TGTGCCACCAGTGACCCGACTAGCGGGAAAGCCGAGCAGTACTTC.

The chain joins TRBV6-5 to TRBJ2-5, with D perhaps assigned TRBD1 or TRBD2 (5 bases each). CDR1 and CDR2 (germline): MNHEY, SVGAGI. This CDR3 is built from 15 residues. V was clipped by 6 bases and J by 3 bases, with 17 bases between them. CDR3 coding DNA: TGTGCCAGCAGCCTTTGGGGTAGGGGAGAAGAGACCCAGTACTTC. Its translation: CASSLWGRGEETQYF.